Below, 8 T cell receptor beta chains from the same sample are listed, as sequenced in a study of PD-1 blockade in mismatch repair-deficient tumors. TCRdb's table, derived via immunoSEQ multiplex PCR, lists solely in-frame clones and lacks some. The sample comprises about 51,000 clones, around 73% of which are singletons, and about 3% rests with the top ten. The material sequenced was peripheral blood, taken 4 weeks after starting pembrolizumab. Every receptor here comes from an adult with mismatch repair-deficient cancer.

The J gene is TRBJ2-3, the V gene TRBV9; no clear D gene. The CDR3 covers 13 residues. Germline V gene sequence: CDR1 SGDLS, CDR2 YYNGEE. The V and J ends lost 0 bases and 4 bases respectively, with 6 bases between them. CDR3 residues: CASSVGVADTQYF. The CDR3 DNA follows: TGTGCCAGCAGCGTAGGGGTAGCAGATACGCAGTATTTT.

CDR3 DNA sequence: TGCAGTTTGCGGGCCTTGAATACGCAGTATTTT. Translation: CSLRALNTQYF. V is TRBV20-1 and J is TRBJ2-3, with D possibly matching TRBD2 (5 bases). Trimming pared 8 bases from V and 7 bases from J, leaving 13 bases between. Germline CDR1 and CDR2: DFQATT and SNEGSKA (reference sequence). The CDR3 sequence is 11 residues long.

This clone was found once. This sequence joins TRBV18 and TRBJ2-2; D is unresolved. V was cut by 2 bases and J by 7 bases, with 5 bases left in between. Germline V gene lookup returns CDR1 KGHSH and CDR2 LQKENI. The CDR3 loop spans 12 amino acids. The chain's CDR3 is CASSPGDGELFF. Written as DNA, the CDR3 is TGTGCCAGCTCACCAGGAGACGGGGAGCTGTTTTTT.

This clone has a handful of counts. The chain uses TRBV30 and TRBJ1-5; D perhaps matches TRBD1 (5 bases). CDR3 size: 12 residues. The germline gives CDR1 GTSNPN, CDR2 SVGIG (reference sequence). V was trimmed by 7 bases and J by 2 bases, leaving 9 bases between them. In DNA, the CDR3 is TGTGCCTCCGGACACGGCAATCAGCCCCAGCATTTT. Its translation is CASGHGNQPQHF.

Only a few counts were recorded for this clone. This chain connects TRBV2 to TRBJ1-2, with 9 bases aligning to TRBD1. CDR1 and CDR2 from the germline V gene are SNHLY and FYNNEI. The CDR3 runs to 13 residues. The ends lost 5 bases at V and 5 bases at J; junction bases unmatched: 3. For the CDR3, the DNA is TGTGCCAGCAGTCGGACAGGGGAGTATGGCTACACCTTC. Protein product: CASSRTGEYGYTF.

This rearrangement joins TRBV9 to TRBJ2-1; 9 bases are a match to TRBD2. Germline V gene sequence: CDR1 SGDLS, CDR2 YYNGEE. This CDR3 contains 14 residues. V gave up 4 bases and J gave up 5 bases; unmatched junction bases: 4. The CDR3 loop reads CASSSSGTNNEQFF. In DNA form, the CDR3 reads TGTGCCAGCAGCTCTAGCGGGACGAACAATGAGCAGTTCTTC. The full variable domain, rest sourced from reference TRBV9 and TRBJ2-1, is DSGVTQTPKHLITATGQRVTLRCSPRSGDLSVYWYQQSLDQGLQFLIQYYNGEERAKGNILERFSAQQFPDLHSELNLSSLELGDSALYFCASSSSGTNNEQFFGPGTRLTVL.

J is TRBJ1-1 and V is TRBV19; maybe TRBD1 (5 bases). Trimming removed 5 bases from V and 4 bases from J, with 14 bases in between. The CDR3 is made up of 14 amino acids. In germline, CDR1 is LNHDA, CDR2 SQIVND (reference sequence). The CDR3 loop reads CASSHIGEITEAFF. CDR3 nucleotide sequence: TGTGCCAGTAGTCATATAGGGGAGATCACTGAAGCTTTCTTT. Combining the CDR3 with reference TRBV19 and TRBJ1-1 gives the whole variable domain DGGITQSPKYLFRKEGQNVTLSCEQNLNHDAMYWYRQDPGQGLRLIYYSQIVNDFQKGDIAEGYSVSREKKESFPLTVTSAQKNPTAFYLCASSHIGEITEAFFGQGTRLTVV.

V and J are TRBV11-2 and TRBJ2-1; 10 bases agree with TRBD2. The V gene end was trimmed by 1 base and the J gene end by 8 bases; junction bases not matched to a gene: 5. CDR3 size: 15 residues. Germline V CDR1 and CDR2: SGHAT, FQNNGV. The CDR3 here is CASSLGLAGVDEQFF. CDR3 nucleotides: TGTGCCAGCAGCTTAGGGCTAGCGGGAGTCGATGAGCAGTTCTTC.